Below, 4 T cell receptor beta chains from the same sample are listed, as sequenced in a study of T cell repertoires in ileal Crohn's disease. Clones were sequenced by immunoSEQ multiplex PCR, and TCRdb holds only the in-frame ones, with some missing. The sample holds about 9,600 clones, more than 65% seen once. Sequenced material: ileal tissue. The receptors shown here come from an adult with Crohn's disease.

In this sample, this clone turned up a few times. The chain recombines TRBV2 with TRBJ2-3; the D gene is possibly TRBD1 (6 bases). Germline CDR1 reads SNHLY; CDR2 reads FYNNEI. This CDR3 contains 13 residues. V gave up 8 bases and J gave up 5 bases, with 14 bases separating them. In DNA form, the CDR3 reads TGTGCCAGCGATGGGGGCCGCGAAGATACGCAGTATTTT. Translating gives CASDGGREDTQYF.

In its sample, this clone ranks as large (0.1 to 1%). V usage is TRBV28 and J usage is TRBJ2-1; 8 bases are shared with TRBD2. From germline, CDR1 is MDHEN and CDR2 SYDVKM. The CDR3 has 15 residues. J gave up 1 base and V 5 bases, and 4 bases lay outside the gene matches. CDR3 DNA: TGTGCCAGCAGTAGACTAGCGCGATCCTACAATGAGCAGTTCTTC. Translation: CASSRLARSYNEQFF.

The CDR3 protein is CASSFGQRASSNQPQHF. The CDR3 nucleotides read TGTGCCAGCAGCTTTGGACAAAGGGCGTCTAGCAATCAGCCCCAGCATTTT. The rearrangement uses TRBV5-6 and TRBJ1-5; a possible D gene is TRBD1 (5 bases). The CDR3 runs to 17 residues. The V gene lost 2 bases and the J gene lost 0 bases, with 15 bases spanning the gap. Looked up from germline, CDR1 is SGHDT and CDR2 is YYEEEE.

The chain carries TRBV27 and TRBJ2-3; D perhaps matches TRBD2 (6 bases). The CDR3 sequence is 13 residues long. Trimming pared 6 bases from V and 5 bases from J, leaving 12 bases between. CDR1 MNHEY and CDR2 SMNVEV come from the germline V gene (reference sequence). In nucleotides, the CDR3 is TGTGCCAGCAGACCCGCGGGAATAGATACGCAGTATTTT. Translated: CASRPAGIDTQYF.